This T cell receptor (beta chain) was identified during a study of blood T cell repertoires in COVID-19. Study-wide background: Samples taken during acute and convalescent COVID-19 were collected in the United States, Italy and Spain.

The study drew participants aged about 18 to 95 years from 20 to 30 US areas. The protocol was immunoSEQ multiplex PCR, while the TCRdb copy is restricted to in-frame clones and leaves out a portion. The sample carries roughly 250,000 clones, about 87% recorded once. CDR1 and CDR2 from the germline V gene are KGHDR and SFDVKD. This CDR3 has 15 residues. Between the trimmed V and J ends, which lost 2 bases and 7 bases, there was a span of 13 bases. The sample consisted of PBMCs or T cells enriched from blood (not recorded which). The chain carries TRBV24-1 and TRBJ2-2; no clear D. The clonotype originates from a woman in her 30s with acute COVID-19. For the CDR3, the DNA is TGTGCCACCAGTGATTCTTCCCGAGATAGCGGGGAGCTGTTTTTT. Translation gives CATSDSSRDSGELFF.